Detailed here is one TCR beta chain. Total RNA input per TCR library was approximately 3.5 ug. Template switching incorporated UMIs with a 6-nucleotide sample barcode. After re-calling the 5' RACE reads, TCRdb lists one entry per CDR3 protein, DNA absent. This listing includes approximately 400,000 distinct CDR3 sequences. This entry is derived from a study of monozygotic twins with inflammatory bowel disease. The germline V gene encodes CDR1 MNHNS and CDR2 SASEGT. The CDR3 is 17 residues long. RNA in its total form was extracted from whole blood, and T cells were not sorted. Sample: blood. The chain has TRBV6-1 and TRBJ2-7; without DNA, the TCRdb call of TRBD2 cannot be checked. This sequence originates from a human donor with ulcerative colitis or Crohn's disease, or a healthy co-twin of an affected twin (not recorded which). The CDR3 loop reads CASANTPPRLARSEQYF.